The rows below give T cell receptor beta chains drawn from one sample of a study of beta chain features in type 1 diabetes. Produced via immunoSEQ multiplex PCR; TCRdb's table is partial and in-frame only. Found here are a few hundred thousand clones, over 12% of them singletons; the top ten hold more than 0.015%. Sequencing was carried out using naive CD4+ T cells from blood. All receptors come from a woman under 30 in good health. CDR3s include the opening cysteine and the closing phenylalanine or tryptophan. The order of the fields is CDR3 DNA, CDR3 protein, D gene, V gene, clone size, J gene. The D gene is left open where the match is weak. The size of a clone is reported for some rows only, either as once, few or many, or as a class for expanded clones.

CDR3 DNA: TGTGCCAGCAGCTCCCCTTCTAGCGGGAGGGGTGAGCAGTTCTTC
CDR3 protein: CASSSPSSGRGEQFF
D gene: TRBD2
V gene: TRBV7-3
clone size: once
J gene: TRBJ2-1

CDR3 DNA: TGTGCCAGCAGCCGCTTTAACCGGGACAGGACCTACGAGCAGTACTTC
CDR3 protein: CASSRFNRDRTYEQYF
D gene: TRBD1
V gene: TRBV7-3
clone size: .
J gene: TRBJ2-7

CDR3 DNA: TGTGCCAGCTCACCGGGGGGATCGGAAGGCTACACCTTC
CDR3 protein: CASSPGGSEGYTF
D gene: .
V gene: TRBV18
clone size: .
J gene: TRBJ1-2

CDR3 DNA: TGTGCCAGCAGTTTCGGGGGACTAGCCGACAAACACAATGAGCAGTTCTTC
CDR3 protein: CASSFGGLADKHNEQFF
D gene: TRBD2
V gene: TRBV28
clone size: few
J gene: TRBJ2-1

CDR3 DNA: TGTGCCAGCAGCGAGGGCGGGGGGGCCAACGTCCTGACTTTC
CDR3 protein: CASSEGGGANVLTF
D gene: .
V gene: TRBV5-6
clone size: .
J gene: TRBJ2-6

CDR3 DNA: TGCAGCGTCTCAGACCGGAGGGAAGAGACCCAGTACTTC
CDR3 protein: CSVSDRREETQYF
D gene: .
V gene: TRBV29-1
clone size: few
J gene: TRBJ2-5

CDR3 DNA: TGTGCCAGCAGCTTTCTCGGACTTGCGAGCAATCAGCCCCAGCATTTT
CDR3 protein: CASSFLGLASNQPQHF
D gene: .
V gene: TRBV28
clone size: .
J gene: TRBJ1-5

CDR3 DNA: TGTGCCAGCAGCGTCACAGTGGAAGAGACCCAGTACTTC
CDR3 protein: CASSVTVEETQYF
D gene: .
V gene: TRBV7-3
clone size: few
J gene: TRBJ2-5

CDR3 DNA: TGTGCCAGCAGCCCTGGCCGGGGGGCGTCAAACTATGGCTACACCTTC
CDR3 protein: CASSPGRGASNYGYTF
D gene: .
V gene: TRBV9
clone size: .
J gene: TRBJ1-2

CDR3 DNA: TGTGCCAGCAGTCGATACAGGGCCCCGGGGGAGCAGTACTTC
CDR3 protein: CASSRYRAPGEQYF
D gene: .
V gene: TRBV6-5
clone size: few
J gene: TRBJ2-7

CDR3 DNA: TGTGCCAGCAGCTTCAATCGGGAGACCCAGTACTTC
CDR3 protein: CASSFNRETQYF
D gene: .
V gene: TRBV7-2
clone size: .
J gene: TRBJ2-5

CDR3 DNA: TGTGCCAGCAGCGGGGGATGGACAGATACGCAGTATTTT
CDR3 protein: CASSGGWTDTQYF
D gene: .
V gene: TRBV25-1
clone size: few
J gene: TRBJ2-3

CDR3 DNA: TGTGCCAGCCGGGCCAGGGGCGGATGGAACACTGAAGCTTTCTTT
CDR3 protein: CASRARGGWNTEAFF
D gene: .
V gene: TRBV7-2
clone size: .
J gene: TRBJ1-1

CDR3 DNA: TGTGCCAGCACCGACTGGACAGTTTCCTACAATGAGCAGTTCTTC
CDR3 protein: CASTDWTVSYNEQFF
D gene: .
V gene: TRBV21-1
clone size: .
J gene: TRBJ2-1

CDR3 DNA: TGTGCCAGCAGTTTATGGGGAACAGGGGGCGCGAGGGTCACTGAAGCTTTCTTT
CDR3 protein: CASSLWGTGGARVTEAFF
D gene: TRBD1
V gene: TRBV27
clone size: few
J gene: TRBJ1-1

CDR3 DNA: TGTGGGACAGGGAGTTTTCCCGGGGAGCTGTTTTTT
CDR3 protein: CGTGSFPGELFF
D gene: TRBD1
V gene: TRBV28
clone size: .
J gene: TRBJ2-2

CDR3 DNA: TGCAGCGTTGAAGGGCCTAGGGGTGAGCAGTTCTTC
CDR3 protein: CSVEGPRGEQFF
D gene: .
V gene: TRBV29-1
clone size: few
J gene: TRBJ2-1

CDR3 DNA: TGTGCCAGCAGCTTGAACAGGATCCCTACAGATACGCAGTATTTT
CDR3 protein: CASSLNRIPTDTQYF
D gene: .
V gene: TRBV7-8
clone size: .
J gene: TRBJ2-3

CDR3 DNA: TGTGCCAGCAGGGGGCACGAATCTTTCTACAATGAGCAGTTCTTC
CDR3 protein: CASRGHESFYNEQFF
D gene: .
V gene: TRBV6-1
clone size: few
J gene: TRBJ2-1

CDR3 DNA: TGTGCCTGGAGTGGAAGGGGGTGGGCAGATACGCAGTATTTT
CDR3 protein: CAWSGRGWADTQYF
D gene: .
V gene: TRBV30
clone size: .
J gene: TRBJ2-3

CDR3 DNA: TGCGCCAGCAGCACTAGCGGGAGGGATACGCAGTATTTT
CDR3 protein: CASSTSGRDTQYF
D gene: TRBD2
V gene: TRBV5-1
clone size: .
J gene: TRBJ2-3

CDR3 DNA: TGTGCCAGCAGCGTCTTTGGCATGCGGCCCCAGTACTTC
CDR3 protein: CASSVFGMRPQYF
D gene: .
V gene: TRBV9
clone size: few
J gene: TRBJ2-5

CDR3 DNA: TGTGCCAGCAGTCCACGGACAGGGGGCAGCGAGCAGTACTTC
CDR3 protein: CASSPRTGGSEQYF
D gene: TRBD1
V gene: TRBV6-5
clone size: few
J gene: TRBJ2-7

CDR3 DNA: TGCGCCAGCAGCTTGGAAGCTGGACTAGGTCACAATGAGCAGTTCTTC
CDR3 protein: CASSLEAGLGHNEQFF
D gene: TRBD2
V gene: TRBV5-1
clone size: .
J gene: TRBJ2-1

CDR3 DNA: TGCGCCAGCAGCTTGGCGGGAAATCAGCCCCAGCATTTT
CDR3 protein: CASSLAGNQPQHF
D gene: .
V gene: TRBV5-1
clone size: .
J gene: TRBJ1-5

CDR3 DNA: TGTGCCAGCAGCTTAGAGGATCCTAGCGGGAGGGGAGAGACCCAGTACTTC
CDR3 protein: CASSLEDPSGRGETQYF
D gene: TRBD2
V gene: TRBV11-2
clone size: .
J gene: TRBJ2-5

CDR3 DNA: TGCGCCAGCAGCCCTCGGACAATGTACAATGAGCAGTTCTTC
CDR3 protein: CASSPRTMYNEQFF
D gene: .
V gene: TRBV5-1
clone size: few
J gene: TRBJ2-1

CDR3 DNA: TGCGCCAGCAGTCGGGAAATTCTCGGCGAGCAGTACTTC
CDR3 protein: CASSREILGEQYF
D gene: .
V gene: TRBV5-1
clone size: .
J gene: TRBJ2-7

CDR3 DNA: TGTGCCTGGAGTGTACGAAGATTTTTGGGACAGCCCACAGATACGCAGTATTTT
CDR3 protein: CAWSVRRFLGQPTDTQYF
D gene: TRBD1
V gene: TRBV30
clone size: few
J gene: TRBJ2-3

CDR3 DNA: TGTGCCAGCAGACCCGGGACAGGGGACGGCTACACCTTC
CDR3 protein: CASRPGTGDGYTF
D gene: TRBD1
V gene: TRBV7-9
clone size: .
J gene: TRBJ1-2

CDR3 DNA: TGTGCCAGCAGCTTACCGGGACAGGGTGGCTACACCTTC
CDR3 protein: CASSLPGQGGYTF
D gene: TRBD1
V gene: TRBV11-2
clone size: .
J gene: TRBJ1-2

CDR3 DNA: TGTGCCAGCAGTGACATAGGGGGAGACCTAGATACGCAGTATTTT
CDR3 protein: CASSDIGGDLDTQYF
D gene: .
V gene: TRBV6-4
clone size: .
J gene: TRBJ2-3

CDR3 DNA: TGTGCCAGCAGTGAATTGGACAGGGGCTATGAGCAGTTCTTC
CDR3 protein: CASSELDRGYEQFF
D gene: TRBD1
V gene: TRBV6-1
clone size: .
J gene: TRBJ2-1

CDR3 DNA: TGTGCCAGCAGCTTGGGAGGGGGTATGGAAGTCGAGCAGTACTTC
CDR3 protein: CASSLGGGMEVEQYF
D gene: .
V gene: TRBV7-2
clone size: .
J gene: TRBJ2-7

CDR3 DNA: TGTGCCAGCAGTGGAGCGGGTGAGCAGCCCCAGCATTTT
CDR3 protein: CASSGAGEQPQHF
D gene: .
V gene: TRBV28
clone size: .
J gene: TRBJ1-5

CDR3 DNA: TGTGCCAGCAGTTACATGGAGGGCTATGGCTACACCTTC
CDR3 protein: CASSYMEGYGYTF
D gene: .
V gene: TRBV6-5
clone size: .
J gene: TRBJ1-2